The source of this T cell receptor beta chain is a study of control samples from healthy donors and cancer patients. CDR3 length: 15 residues. Trimming left V 1 base short and J 0 bases short, with 8 bases between. Per the germline V gene, CDR1 is SGHTS and CDR2 is YDEGEE. Produced via immunoSEQ multiplex PCR; TCRdb's table is partial and in-frame only. The sample contains tens of thousands of clones, less than 80% of which appear only once. Material for sequencing was PBMCs. V is TRBV5-8 and J is TRBJ2-1, with unresolved D. This sequence originates from a man aged 60-69 years with head and neck cancer. The DNA for the CDR3 is TGTGCCAGCAGCTTGAGCAGGAGCTCCTACAATGAGCAGTTCTTC. Amino acid sequence: CASSLSRSSYNEQFF.